These 8 T cell receptor beta chains originate from one sample sequenced in a study of T-cell memory formation after mild COVID-19. TCRdb ran MiXCR on the 5' RACE reads and lists one entry per CDR3 protein. The repertoire holds roughly 250,000 distinct CDR3 sequences, with approximately 15% as singletons. Sequenced: PBMCs or a T cell subset sorted from them (not recorded which). The receptors derive from a young man who had mild COVID-19 (a few samples of this study predate the infection). Cell type and time point are not known.

This clonotype was picked up a small number of times. This rearrangement joins TRBV5-8 to TRBJ2-1; TRBD1 matches at 10 bases. Germline values: CDR1 SGHTS, CDR2 YDEGEE. The CDR3 has 15 amino acids. V gave up 0 bases and J gave up 6 bases; unmatched junction bases: 3. CDR3 protein: CASSLGTGGFNEQFF. The CDR3 DNA follows: TGTGCCAGCAGCTTGGGGACAGGGGGGTTCAATGAGCAGTTCTTC. Based on the CDR3 plus reference TRBV5-8 and TRBJ2-1, the full variable domain is EAGVTQSPTHLIKTRGQQATLRCSPISGHTSVYWYQQALGLGLQFLLWYDEGEERNRGNFPPRFSGRQFPNYSSELNVNALELEDSALYLCASSLGTGGFNEQFFGPGTRLTVL.

This clonotype turned up a few times. This chain connects TRBV7-2 to TRBJ1-2; perhaps TRBD1 as D (5 bases). V dropped 4 bases and J dropped 5 bases, with 14 bases sitting between them. Germline V CDR1 and CDR2: SGHTA, FQGNSA. The CDR3 loop spans 14 amino acids. The chain's CDR3 is CASSSRPGSYGYTF. The CDR3 coding sequence is TGTGCCAGCAGCTCTAGGCCAGGGAGTTATGGCTACACCTTC.

This clonotype has only a few counts. This sequence joins TRBV7-2 and TRBJ1-5, with D tentatively TRBD1 (5 bases). The CDR3 totals 15 residues. Germline V lookup: CDR1 SGHTA, CDR2 FQGNSA. The V end lost 1 base, the J end lost 4 bases, and 11 bases lay between the germline ends. Here the CDR3 DNA reads TGTGCCAGCAGCTTAGGGGAGTGGGGGAATCAGCCCCAGCATTTT. It is translated as CASSLGEWGNQPQHF.

The rearrangement joins TRBV4-3 to TRBJ2-3, with 8 bases identical to TRBD2. CDR1 is LGHNA, CDR2 YSLEER, per germline. This CDR3 is built from 14 residues. V was clipped by 3 bases and J by 3 bases; unmatched bases: 2. The CDR3 here is CASSHGGGTDTQYF. CDR3 bases: TGCGCCAGCAGCCACGGGGGGGGGACAGATACGCAGTATTTT.

The sample holds a few counts of this clonotype. This chain uses TRBV12-3 or TRBV12-4 with TRBJ2-3, with D unresolved. V was clipped by 7 bases and J by 4 bases, with 9 bases between them. The CDR3 has 12 amino acids. The CDR3 reads CASTTTADTQYF. In DNA, the CDR3 is TGTGCCAGCACCACGACGGCAGATACGCAGTATTTT.

This clonotype was observed a few times. The chain combines TRBV2 with TRBJ2-7; no reliable D call. Germline values: CDR1 SNHLY, CDR2 FYNNEI. There are 13 residues in the CDR3. V shed 6 bases and J shed 4 bases, with 13 bases lying between them. Here the CDR3 DNA reads TGTGCCAGCAGATCTCGGGCCGCTTACGAGCAGTACTTC. Its protein product is CASRSRAAYEQYF.

This clonotype was seen a few times. This rearrangement joins TRBV12-3 or TRBV12-4 to TRBJ2-3, with 12 nucleotides matching TRBD1. The CDR3 has 16 residues. V lost 5 bases, J lost 5 bases, and 8 bases stayed unmatched. CDR3 in DNA: TGTGCCAGCAGTCTTGCTGGGACAGGGGGCCAAGATACGCAGTATTTT. This encodes CASSLAGTGGQDTQYF.

The chain is built from TRBV20-1 and TRBJ1-5; 9 nucleotides agree with TRBD1. CDR1 is DFQATT, CDR2 SNEGSKA, per germline (reference sequence). The CDR3 runs 14 residues. Losses at the gene ends were 6 bases for V and 3 bases for J; bases not matched to a gene: 6. The CDR3 region is CSATGQGYNQPQHF. CDR3 DNA sequence: TGCAGTGCCACGGGACAGGGCTACAATCAGCCCCAGCATTTT.